This T cell receptor (beta chain) stems from a study of cytomegalovirus exposure and HLA in healthy donors. Study information: Unique TCR beta sequences numbering about 100 million came from approximately 180 million T cells in an earlier analysis. Points from the study as a whole: Later analysis identified 16,951 TCR beta sequences associated with HLA alleles, using a false discovery rate threshold of 0.05. Cytomegalovirus association was listed for about 170 TCR beta chains.

V was clipped by 6 bases and J by 0 bases; unmatched bases: 3. The V gene's germline CDR1 is LGHNT and CDR2 FRNRAP. The CDR3 has 15 residues. Donors were nominally healthy when sampled, though unrecorded immune exposures were likely. This clone was detected only once. Its cognate antigen is unknown. Both 60 Vbeta primers and 13 Jbeta primers went into the PCR. The method was immunoSEQ multiplex PCR; TCRdb's version includes in-frame clones alone and lacks a portion of them. The data hold about 140,000 clones, with 61% observed a single time. The rearrangement joins TRBV12-5 to TRBJ2-7, with TRBD2 identical over 12 bases. Sequenced: PBMCs. The TCR originated in a male donor in good health and CMV-seronegative. CDR3 region: CASGRLAGVSYEQYF. The CDR3 DNA reads TGTGCTAGTGGCCGACTAGCGGGGGTCTCCTACGAGCAGTACTTC.